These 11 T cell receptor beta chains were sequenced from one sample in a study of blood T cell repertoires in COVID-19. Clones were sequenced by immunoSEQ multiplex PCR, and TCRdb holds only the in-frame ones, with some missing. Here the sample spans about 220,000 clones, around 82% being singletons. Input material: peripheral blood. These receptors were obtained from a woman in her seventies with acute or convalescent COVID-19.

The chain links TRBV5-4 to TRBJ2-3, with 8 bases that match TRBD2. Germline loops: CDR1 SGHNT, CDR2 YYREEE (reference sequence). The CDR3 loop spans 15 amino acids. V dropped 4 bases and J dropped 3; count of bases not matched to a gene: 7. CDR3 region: CASSATGGRTDTQYF. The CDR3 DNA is TGTGCCAGCAGCGCCACGGGGGGGAGGACAGATACGCAGTATTTT.

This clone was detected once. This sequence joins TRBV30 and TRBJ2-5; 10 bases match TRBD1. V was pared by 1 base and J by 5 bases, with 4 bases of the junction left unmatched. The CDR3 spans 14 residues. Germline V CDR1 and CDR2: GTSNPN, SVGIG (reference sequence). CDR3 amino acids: CAWSGGQGRETQYF. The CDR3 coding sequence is TGTGCCTGGAGTGGGGGACAGGGGAGGGAGACCCAGTACTTC.

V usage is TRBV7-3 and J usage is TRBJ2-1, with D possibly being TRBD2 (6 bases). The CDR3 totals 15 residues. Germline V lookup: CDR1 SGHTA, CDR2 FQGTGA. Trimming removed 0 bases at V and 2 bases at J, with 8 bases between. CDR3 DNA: TGTGCCAGCAGCTTAACGGGGGGTCCCTACAATGAGCAGTTCTTC. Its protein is CASSLTGGPYNEQFF.

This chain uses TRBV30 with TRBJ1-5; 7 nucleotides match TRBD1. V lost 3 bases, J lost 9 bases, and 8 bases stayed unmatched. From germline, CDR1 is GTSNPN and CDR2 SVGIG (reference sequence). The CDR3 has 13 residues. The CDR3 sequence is CAWRRKQGPPQHF. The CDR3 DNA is TGTGCCTGGAGAAGAAAACAGGGGCCGCCCCAGCATTTT.

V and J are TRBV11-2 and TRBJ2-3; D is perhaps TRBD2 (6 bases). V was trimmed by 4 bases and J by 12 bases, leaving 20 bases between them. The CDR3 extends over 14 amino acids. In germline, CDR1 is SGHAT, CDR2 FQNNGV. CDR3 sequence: CASSSGTRAVSQYF. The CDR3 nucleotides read TGTGCCAGCAGCTCCGGGACTCGGGCAGTGAGCCAGTATTTT.

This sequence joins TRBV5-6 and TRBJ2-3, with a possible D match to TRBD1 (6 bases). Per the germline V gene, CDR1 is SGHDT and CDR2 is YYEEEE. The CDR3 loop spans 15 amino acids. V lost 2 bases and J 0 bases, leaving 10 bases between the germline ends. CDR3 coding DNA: TGTGCCAGCAGCTTAGGACAGACCAGCACAGATACGCAGTATTTT. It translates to CASSLGQTSTDTQYF.

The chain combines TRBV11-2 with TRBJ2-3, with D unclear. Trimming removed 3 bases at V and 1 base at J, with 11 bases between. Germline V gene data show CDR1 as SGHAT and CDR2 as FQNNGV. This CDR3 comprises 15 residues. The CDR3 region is CASSFSVVGTDTQYF. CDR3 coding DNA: TGTGCCAGCAGCTTCTCAGTGGTCGGCACAGATACGCAGTATTTT.

The CDR3 spells CASRRGGNAKNIQYF. The CDR3 nucleotides are TGTGCCAGCAGGAGGGGAGGCAACGCCAAAAACATTCAGTACTTC. The V call is TRBV6-5, the J call TRBJ2-4; possible D gene TRBD2, 6 bases. The CDR3 has 15 amino acids. Germline-derived CDR1 and CDR2 are MNHEY and SVGAGI. The germline V and J ends were trimmed by 6 bases and 1 base, with 13 bases remaining between them.

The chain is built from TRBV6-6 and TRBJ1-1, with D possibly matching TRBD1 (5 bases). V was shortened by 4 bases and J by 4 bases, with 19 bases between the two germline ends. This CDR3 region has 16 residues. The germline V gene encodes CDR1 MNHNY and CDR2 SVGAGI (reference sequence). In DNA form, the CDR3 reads TGTGCCAGCAGTTTTGGACAACCCAGGCTGGGCACTGAAGCTTTCTTT. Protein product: CASSFGQPRLGTEAFF.

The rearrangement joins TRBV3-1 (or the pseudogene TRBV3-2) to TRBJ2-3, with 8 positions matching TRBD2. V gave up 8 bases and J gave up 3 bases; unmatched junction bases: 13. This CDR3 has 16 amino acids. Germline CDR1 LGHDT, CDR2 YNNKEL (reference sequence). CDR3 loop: CASSGGPLALTDTQYF. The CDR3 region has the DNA TGTGCCAGCTCGGGGGGGCCGCTGGCTCTAACAGATACGCAGTATTTT.

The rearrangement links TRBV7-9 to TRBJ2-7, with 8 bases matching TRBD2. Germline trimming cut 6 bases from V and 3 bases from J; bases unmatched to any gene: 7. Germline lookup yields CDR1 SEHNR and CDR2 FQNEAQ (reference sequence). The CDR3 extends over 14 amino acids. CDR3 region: CASRPTGGGYEQYF. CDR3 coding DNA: TGTGCCAGCAGACCTACCGGGGGGGGCTACGAGCAGTACTTC.